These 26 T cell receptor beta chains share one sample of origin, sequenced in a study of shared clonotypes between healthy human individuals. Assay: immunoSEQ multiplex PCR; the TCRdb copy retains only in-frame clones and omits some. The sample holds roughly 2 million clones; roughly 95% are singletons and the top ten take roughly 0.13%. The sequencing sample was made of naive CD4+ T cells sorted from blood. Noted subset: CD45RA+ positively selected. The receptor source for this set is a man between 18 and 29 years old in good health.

In DNA, the CDR3 is TGTGCCAGCAGTGCCGCGGGGGACACTGAAGCTTTCTTT. Amino acid sequence: CASSAAGDTEAFF. The V call is TRBV2, the J call TRBJ1-1; D is perhaps TRBD1 (5 bases). Trimming took off 4 bases at V and 3 bases at J, with 9 bases between the two ends. Germline V CDR1 and CDR2: SNHLY, FYNNEI. The CDR3 totals 13 residues.

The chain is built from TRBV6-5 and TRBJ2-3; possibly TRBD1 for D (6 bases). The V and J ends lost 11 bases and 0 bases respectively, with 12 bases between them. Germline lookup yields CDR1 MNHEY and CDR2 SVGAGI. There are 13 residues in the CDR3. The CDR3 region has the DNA TGTGCCGTCAGGACAGTCAGCACAGATACGCAGTATTTT. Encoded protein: CAVRTVSTDTQYF.

In DNA, the CDR3 is TGTGCCAGCAGCTTGACGGGAGCCGAGCAGTACTTC. Residues: CASSLTGAEQYF. This sequence joins TRBV5-6 and TRBJ2-7, with D maybe TRBD2 (6 bases). The length of the CDR3 is 12 residues. Germline V gives CDR1 SGHDT, CDR2 YYEEEE. V was cut by 1 base and J by 6 bases, with 8 bases left in between.

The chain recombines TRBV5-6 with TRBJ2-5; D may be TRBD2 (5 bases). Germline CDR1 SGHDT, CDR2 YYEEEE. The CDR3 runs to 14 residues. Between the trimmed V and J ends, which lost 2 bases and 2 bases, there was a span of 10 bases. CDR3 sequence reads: CASSFVGIQETQYF. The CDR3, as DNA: TGTGCCAGCAGCTTTGTCGGGATACAAGAGACCCAGTACTTC.

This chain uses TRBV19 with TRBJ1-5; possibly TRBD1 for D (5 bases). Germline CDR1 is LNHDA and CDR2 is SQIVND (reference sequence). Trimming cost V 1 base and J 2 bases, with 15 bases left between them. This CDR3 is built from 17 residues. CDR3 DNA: TGTGCCAGTAGTATAGCCCCCGGGGCAAGGGGCAATCAGCCCCAGCATTTT. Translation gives CASSIAPGARGNQPQHF.

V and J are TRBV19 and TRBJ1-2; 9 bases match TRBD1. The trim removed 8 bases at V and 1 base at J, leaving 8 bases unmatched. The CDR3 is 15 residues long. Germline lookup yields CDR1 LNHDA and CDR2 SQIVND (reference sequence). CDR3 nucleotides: TGTGCCAGTGTCCCCGGACAGGGGATTAACTATGGCTACACCTTC. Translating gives CASVPGQGINYGYTF.

The chain's CDR3 is CASRSARTLGTDTQYF. CDR3 in DNA: TGCGCCAGCAGATCGGCCAGAACCTTGGGCACAGATACGCAGTATTTT. The V and J genes are TRBV5-1 and TRBJ2-3; D is unresolved. Per the germline V gene, CDR1 is SGHRS and CDR2 is YFSETQ. Trimming left V 5 bases short and J 1 base short, with 17 bases between. The CDR3 has 16 amino acids.

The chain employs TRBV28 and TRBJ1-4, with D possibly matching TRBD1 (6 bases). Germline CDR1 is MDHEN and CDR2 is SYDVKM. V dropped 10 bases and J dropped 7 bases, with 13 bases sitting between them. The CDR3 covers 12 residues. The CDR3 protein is CAIHRVGEKLFF. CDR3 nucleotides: TGTGCCATCCACAGGGTTGGTGAAAAACTGTTTTTT.

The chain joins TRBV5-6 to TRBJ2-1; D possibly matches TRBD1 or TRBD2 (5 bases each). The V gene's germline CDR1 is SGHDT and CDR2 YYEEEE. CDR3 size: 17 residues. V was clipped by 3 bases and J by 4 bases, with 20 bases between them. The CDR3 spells CASSSPVIGTVYNEQFF. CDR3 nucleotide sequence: TGTGCCAGCAGCTCACCCGTGATAGGGACGGTTTACAATGAGCAGTTCTTC.

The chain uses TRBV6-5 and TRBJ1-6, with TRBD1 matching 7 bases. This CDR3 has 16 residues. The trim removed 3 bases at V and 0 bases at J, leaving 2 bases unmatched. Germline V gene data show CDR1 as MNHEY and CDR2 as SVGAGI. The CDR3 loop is CASSYRQGSYNSPLHF. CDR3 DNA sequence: TGTGCCAGCAGTTATAGACAGGGCTCCTATAATTCACCCCTCCACTTT.

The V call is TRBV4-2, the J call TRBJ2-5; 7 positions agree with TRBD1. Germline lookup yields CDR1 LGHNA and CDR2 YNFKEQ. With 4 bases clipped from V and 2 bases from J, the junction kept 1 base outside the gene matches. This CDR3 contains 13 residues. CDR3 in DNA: TGTGCCAGCAGCCGGGACAGACAAGAGACCCAGTACTTC. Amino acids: CASSRDRQETQYF.

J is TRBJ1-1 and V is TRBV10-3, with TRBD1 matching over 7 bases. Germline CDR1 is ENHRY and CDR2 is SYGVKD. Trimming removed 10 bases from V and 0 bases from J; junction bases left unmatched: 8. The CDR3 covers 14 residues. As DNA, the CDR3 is TGTGCCAGCTTTCAGGGGGAGGTGAACACTGAAGCTTTCTTT. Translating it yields CASFQGEVNTEAFF.

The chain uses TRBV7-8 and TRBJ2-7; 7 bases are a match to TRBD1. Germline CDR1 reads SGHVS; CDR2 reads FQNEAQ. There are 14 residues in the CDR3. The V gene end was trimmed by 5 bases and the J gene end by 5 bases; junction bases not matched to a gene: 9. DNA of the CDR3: TGTGCCAGCAGCCGAAGACAGGGACGGGACGAGCAGTACTTC. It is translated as CASSRRQGRDEQYF.

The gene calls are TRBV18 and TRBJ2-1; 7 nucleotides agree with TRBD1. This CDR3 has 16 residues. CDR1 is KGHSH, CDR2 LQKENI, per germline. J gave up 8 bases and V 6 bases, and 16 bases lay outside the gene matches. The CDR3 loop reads CASSVGVTGLGYEQFF. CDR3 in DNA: TGTGCCAGCTCCGTAGGTGTGACAGGGTTGGGGTATGAGCAGTTCTTC. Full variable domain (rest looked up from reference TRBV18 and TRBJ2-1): NAGVMQNPRHLVRRRGQEARLRCSPMKGHSHVYWYRQLPEEGLKFMVYLQKENIIDESGMPKERFSAEFPKEGPSILRIQQVVRGDSAAYFCASSVGVTGLGYEQFFGPGTRLTVL.

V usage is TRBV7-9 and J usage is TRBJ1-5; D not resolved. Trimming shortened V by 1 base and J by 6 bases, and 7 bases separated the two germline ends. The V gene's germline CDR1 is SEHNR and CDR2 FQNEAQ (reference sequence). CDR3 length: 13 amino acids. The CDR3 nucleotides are TGTGCCAGCAGCTTAGGGGTGACTCAGCCCCAGCATTTT. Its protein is CASSLGVTQPQHF.

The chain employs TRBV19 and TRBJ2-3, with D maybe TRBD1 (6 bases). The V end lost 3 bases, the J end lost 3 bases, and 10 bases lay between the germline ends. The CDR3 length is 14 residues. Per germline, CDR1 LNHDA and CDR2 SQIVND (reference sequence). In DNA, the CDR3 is TGTGCCAGTAGTATTCCAGGGGTAACAGATACGCAGTATTTT. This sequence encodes CASSIPGVTDTQYF.

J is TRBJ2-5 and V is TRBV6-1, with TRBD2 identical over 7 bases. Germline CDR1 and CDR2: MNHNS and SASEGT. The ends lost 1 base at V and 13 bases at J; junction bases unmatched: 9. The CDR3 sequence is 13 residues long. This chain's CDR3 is CASSEGGDYRWYF. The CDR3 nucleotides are TGTGCCAGCAGTGAAGGGGGGGACTATCGATGGTACTTC.

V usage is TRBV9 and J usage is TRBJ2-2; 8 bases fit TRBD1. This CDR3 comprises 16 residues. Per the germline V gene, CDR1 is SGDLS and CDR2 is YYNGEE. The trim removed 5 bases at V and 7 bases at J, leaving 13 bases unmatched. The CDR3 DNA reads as TGTGCCAGCAGTGGACAGGGTCGCTCCGTTGACGGGGAGCTGTTTTTT. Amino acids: CASSGQGRSVDGELFF.

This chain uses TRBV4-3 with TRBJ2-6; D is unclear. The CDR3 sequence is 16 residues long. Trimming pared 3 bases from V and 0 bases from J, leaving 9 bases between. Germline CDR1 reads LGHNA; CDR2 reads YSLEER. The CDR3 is CASSQFFVSGANVLTF. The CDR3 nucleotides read TGCGCCAGCAGCCAGTTCTTCGTCTCTGGGGCCAACGTCCTGACTTTC.

CDR3 loop: CASSEGVGNGYTF. DNA of the CDR3: TGTGCCAGCAGTGAGGGAGTAGGGAATGGCTACACCTTC. The V call is TRBV2, the J call TRBJ1-2; D is ambiguous. The CDR3 covers 13 residues. The ends were cut back, 3 bases at V and 6 bases at J, with 11 bases in the middle. Germline loops: CDR1 SNHLY, CDR2 FYNNEI.

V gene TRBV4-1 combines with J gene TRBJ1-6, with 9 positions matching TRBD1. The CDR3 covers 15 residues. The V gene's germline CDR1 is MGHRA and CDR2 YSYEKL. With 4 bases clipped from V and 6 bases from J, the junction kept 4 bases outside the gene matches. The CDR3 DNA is TGCGCCAGCAGCCCTCAGACAGGGGGTAATTCACCCCTCCACTTT. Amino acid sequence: CASSPQTGGNSPLHF.

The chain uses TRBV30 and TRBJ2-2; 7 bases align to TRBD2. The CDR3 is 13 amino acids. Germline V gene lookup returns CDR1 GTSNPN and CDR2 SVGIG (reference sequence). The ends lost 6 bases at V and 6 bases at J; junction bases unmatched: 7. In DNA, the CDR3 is TGTGCCTGCGTGGGAGGGTTGGCCGGGGAGCTGTTTTTT. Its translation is CACVGGLAGELFF.

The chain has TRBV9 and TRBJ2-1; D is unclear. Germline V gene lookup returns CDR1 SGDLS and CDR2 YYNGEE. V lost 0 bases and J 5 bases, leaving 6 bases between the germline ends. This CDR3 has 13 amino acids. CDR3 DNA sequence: TGTGCCAGCAGCGTAGTAGCCCACAATGAGCAGTTCTTC. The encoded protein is CASSVVAHNEQFF.

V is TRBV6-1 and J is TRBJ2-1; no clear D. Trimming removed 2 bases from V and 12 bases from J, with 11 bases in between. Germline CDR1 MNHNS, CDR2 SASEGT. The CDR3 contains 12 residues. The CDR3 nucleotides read TGTGCCAGCAGTGAATTAGTGATCGTGCAGTTCTTC. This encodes CASSELVIVQFF.

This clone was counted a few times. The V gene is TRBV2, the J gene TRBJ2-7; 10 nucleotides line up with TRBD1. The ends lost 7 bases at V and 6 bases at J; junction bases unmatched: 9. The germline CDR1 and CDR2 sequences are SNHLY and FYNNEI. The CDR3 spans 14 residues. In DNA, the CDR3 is TGTGCCAGCAAGAACCCGGGACAGGGGATCGAGCAGTACTTC. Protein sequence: CASKNPGQGIEQYF.

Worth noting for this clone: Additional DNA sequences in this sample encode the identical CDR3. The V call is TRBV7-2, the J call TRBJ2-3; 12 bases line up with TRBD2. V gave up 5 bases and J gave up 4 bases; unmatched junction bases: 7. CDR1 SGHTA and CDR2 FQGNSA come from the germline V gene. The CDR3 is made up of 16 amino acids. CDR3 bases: TGTGCCAGCAGCCTAGGCCTAGCGGGAGGGTCAGATACGCAGTATTTT. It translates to CASSLGLAGGSDTQYF.